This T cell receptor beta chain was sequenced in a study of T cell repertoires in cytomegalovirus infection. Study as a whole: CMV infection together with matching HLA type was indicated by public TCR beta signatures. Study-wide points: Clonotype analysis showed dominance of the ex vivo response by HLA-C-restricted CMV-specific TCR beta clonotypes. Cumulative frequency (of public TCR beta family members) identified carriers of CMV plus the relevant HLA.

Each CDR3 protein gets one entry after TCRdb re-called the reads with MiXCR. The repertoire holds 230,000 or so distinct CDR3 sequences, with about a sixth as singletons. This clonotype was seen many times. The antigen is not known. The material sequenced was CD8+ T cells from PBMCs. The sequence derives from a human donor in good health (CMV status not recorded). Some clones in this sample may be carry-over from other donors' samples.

DNA of the CDR3: TGTGCCAGCAGCCCAAGGGACAGGGAGGGCAATGAGCAGTTCTTC. The encoded protein is CASSPRDREGNEQFF. V is TRBV12-3 or TRBV12-4 and J is TRBJ2-1; 9 positions match TRBD1. There are 15 residues in the CDR3. J lost 6 bases, V lost 6 bases, and 9 bases had no gene match.